Many counts were recorded for the clone carrying this T cell receptor beta chain. This study enrolled people aged about 18 to 95 from 24 US geographic areas. Some clones are missing from TCRdb's copy, which holds only in-frame ones; the method was immunoSEQ multiplex PCR. The sample consists of 270,000 or so clones, roughly 81% of them appearing once. The sample is drawn from a study of blood T cell repertoires in COVID-19. Study in general: The study drew acute and convalescent COVID-19 samples from the United States, Italy and Spain. T cells, B-cell-depleted T cells, or PBMCs provided the cDNA or gDNA that served as material.

With V trimmed by 4 bases and J by 6 bases, 9 bases remained unmatched. The CDR3 spans 14 residues. Per germline, CDR1 SGHRS and CDR2 YFSETQ. Sequencing used PBMCs or T cells enriched from blood (not recorded which). The clonotype comes from a woman aged 45-65 years who had been exposed to COVID-19. The rearrangement links TRBV5-1 to TRBJ2-7; TRBD1 agrees at 8 bases. The CDR3 here is CASSPRTGSSEQYF. In nucleotides, the CDR3 is TGCGCCAGCAGCCCAAGGACAGGGTCGAGCGAGCAGTACTTC. The entire variable domain, with the rest obtained from reference TRBV5-1 and TRBJ2-7, is as follows: KAGVTQTPRYLIKTRGQQVTLSCSPISGHRSVSWYQQTPGQGLQFLFEYFSETQRNKGNFPGRFSGRQFSNSRSEMNVSTLELGDSALYLCASSPRTGSSEQYFGPGTRLTVT.